These 24 T cell receptor beta chains were sequenced from one sample in a study of T cell responses to AZD1222 COVID-19 vaccine. Only in-frame clones appear in the TCRdb table, and some are missing; sequencing was by immunoSEQ multiplex PCR. The table records some 96,000 clones, about 87% of them present only once. This specimen was peripheral blood, taken on day 0 of MenACWY control vaccination. These receptors were collected from an adult in good health.

There are a few counts of this clone. As DNA, the CDR3 is TGCGCCAGCAGCCAAGACGAACACTTTTACGGGGCTTTCTTT. It translates to CASSQDEHFYGAFF. This chain links TRBV4-3 with TRBJ1-1, with D hard to call. Looked up from germline, CDR1 is LGHNA and CDR2 is YSLEER. CDR3 length: 14 amino acids. Deletions cut 0 bases from V and 11 bases from J, with 16 bases between.

V usage is TRBV4-2 and J usage is TRBJ2-7, with TRBD2 identical over 9 bases. Trimming removed 1 base from V and 5 bases from J; junction bases left unmatched: 3. CDR1 and CDR2 from the germline V gene are LGHNA and YNFKEQ. This CDR3 region has 14 residues. The CDR3 loop is CASSQGPSGDEQYF. The CDR3 nucleotides are TGTGCCAGCAGCCAAGGTCCTAGCGGGGACGAGCAGTACTTC.

The V call is TRBV21-1, the J call TRBJ1-5. TRBV21-1 is termed a pseudogene. This CDR3 contains 14 residues. The CDR3 sequence: CASSTTGTNQPQHF. Here the CDR3 DNA reads TGTGCCAGCAGCACCACCGGGACGAATCAGCCCCAGCATTTT.

A few counts support this clone. V is TRBV11-2 and J is TRBJ1-4, with TRBD1 matching over 7 bases. The ends lost 5 bases at V and 6 bases at J; junction bases unmatched: 9. The CDR3 is 15 amino acids. Germline assignment: CDR1 SGHAT and CDR2 FQNNGV. The chain's CDR3 is CASSTLTGYDEKLFF. The CDR3 nucleotides read TGTGCCAGCAGCACTTTGACAGGGTATGATGAAAAACTGTTTTTT.

CDR3 protein: CASSFDTDTQYF. The CDR3, as DNA: TGTGCCAGCAGCTTCGACACAGATACGCAGTATTTT. The gene calls are TRBV5-4 and TRBJ2-3; unclear D gene. The germline CDR1 and CDR2 sequences are SGHNT and YYREEE (reference sequence). Between the trimmed V and J ends, which lost 2 bases and 2 bases, there was a span of 3 bases. The CDR3 extends over 12 amino acids. The variable domain in full, with the rest retrieved from reference TRBV5-4 and TRBJ2-3, is ETGVTQSPTHLIKTRGQQVTLRCSSQSGHNTVSWYQQALGQGPQFIFQYYREEENGRGNFPPRFSGLQFPNYSSELNVNALELDDSALYLCASSFDTDTQYFGPGTRLTVL.

The V call is TRBV28, the J call TRBJ1-1, with D perhaps TRBD1 (6 bases). Germline assignment: CDR1 MDHEN and CDR2 SYDVKM. The V end was cut by 5 bases, the J end by 1 base, with 11 bases between. This CDR3 is built from 14 residues. The CDR3 protein is CASSLGGGNTEAFF. The CDR3 DNA follows: TGTGCCAGCAGTCTAGGGGGGGGGAACACTGAAGCTTTCTTT.

V and J are TRBV9 and TRBJ1-2, with 9 bases that match TRBD1. The CDR3 runs to 13 residues. Looked up from germline, CDR1 is SGDLS and CDR2 is YYNGEE. The ends lost 3 bases at V and 3 bases at J; junction bases unmatched: 0. The CDR3 DNA is TGTGCCAGCAGCGGGACAGGGGACTATGGCTACACCTTC. Amino acids: CASSGTGDYGYTF.

The J gene is TRBJ2-1, the V gene TRBV6-5; the D gene is possibly TRBD1 (5 bases). Germline values: CDR1 MNHEY, CDR2 SVGAGI. This CDR3 spans 15 amino acids. V was cut by 6 bases and J by 2 bases, with 14 bases left in between. The chain's CDR3 is CASRLQEIAYNEQFF. CDR3 coding DNA: TGTGCCAGCAGGCTACAGGAAATAGCCTACAATGAGCAGTTCTTC.

This clone was found a few times. The rearrangement uses TRBV9 and TRBJ2-6; 9 nucleotides agree with TRBD1. Per the germline V gene, CDR1 is SGDLS and CDR2 is YYNGEE. V lost 5 bases to trimming and J lost 3 bases; unmatched junction nucleotides: 6. This CDR3 has 16 amino acids. CDR3 sequence (DNA): TGTGCCAGCAGATCCGACAGGGGGTATGGGGCCAACGTCCTGACTTTC. As protein: CASRSDRGYGANVLTF.

This clone turned up a few times. The genes are TRBV6-6 and TRBJ2-7, with 9 positions matching TRBD1. The CDR3 spans 17 residues. Germline V gives CDR1 MNHNY, CDR2 SVGAGI (reference sequence). V dropped 5 bases and J dropped 1; count of bases not matched to a gene: 12. CDR3 in DNA: TGTGCCAGCAGTCAATACAGGGGGCGAGCGTCATCCTACGAGCAGTACTTC. This codes for CASSQYRGRASSYEQYF.

Remarks on this clone: Germline is not matched at one junction end, which may reflect a read error. The chain recombines TRBV7-9 with TRBJ1-5; D is unresolved. This CDR3 region has 15 residues. Germline V lookup: CDR1 SEHNR, CDR2 FQNEAQ (reference sequence). The CDR3 bases are TGTGCCAGCAGTTTTGACGGGTCTAGCAACCAGCCCCAGCATTTT. Translation: CASSFDGSSNQPQHF.

This clone occurred a few times. V is TRBV4-2 and J is TRBJ1-2; D remains ambiguous. The CDR3 runs 15 residues. V lost 0 bases, J lost 6 bases, and 14 bases lay in between. Looked up from germline, CDR1 is LGHNA and CDR2 is YNFKEQ. CDR3 loop: CASSQDPDVQHGYTF. CDR3 in DNA: TGTGCCAGCAGCCAAGACCCAGACGTTCAGCATGGCTACACCTTC.

This chain joins TRBV7-6 and TRBJ2-1; the D gene is possibly TRBD2 (5 bases). With 5 bases removed from V and 4 bases from J, the gap between germline ends came to 9 bases. Germline values: CDR1 SGHVS, CDR2 FNYEAQ. The CDR3 loop spans 13 amino acids. Written as DNA, the CDR3 is TGTGCCAGCAGCCCGGGGAGTTACAATGAGCAGTTCTTC. Protein sequence: CASSPGSYNEQFF.

The rearrangement joins TRBV4-1 to TRBJ2-3, with 11 bases aligning to TRBD2. After removal of 3 bases from V and 5 bases from J, the junction contained 13 bases not matched to a gene. The germline V gene has CDR1 MGHRA and CDR2 YSYEKL. There are 18 residues in the CDR3. The DNA of the CDR3 is TGCGCCAGCAGCCAGGGCCGGGGTAGCGGGGGGGCTGAAGATACGCAGTATTTT. Its translation: CASSQGRGSGGAEDTQYF.

The chain recombines TRBV27 with TRBJ1-6; 10 bases line up with TRBD1. This CDR3 has 13 amino acids. Germline V gene data show CDR1 as MNHEY and CDR2 as SMNVEV (reference sequence). Trimming at V came to 7 bases and at J to 9 bases, leaving 3 bases not matched to a gene. The CDR3 sequence is CASMWDRGSPLHF. CDR3 in DNA: TGTGCCAGCATGTGGGACAGGGGTTCACCCCTCCACTTT.

This clone appeared a single time. The CDR3 coding sequence is TGTGCCAGCAATTCCGGGCCCCAGGACACTGAAGCTTTCTTT. Protein sequence: CASNSGPQDTEAFF. This sequence joins TRBV28 and TRBJ1-1; no definite D call. The V end was cut by 7 bases, the J end by 3 bases, with 15 bases between. The CDR3 spans 14 residues. Per the germline V gene, CDR1 is MDHEN and CDR2 is SYDVKM.

The DNA for the CDR3 is TGTGCCAGCAGCGCCGAGACTGGGGTTAACTATGGCTACACCTTC. Translation gives CASSAETGVNYGYTF. The rearrangement joins TRBV7-2 to TRBJ1-2, with no clear D. The germline gives CDR1 SGHTA, CDR2 FQGNSA. V dropped 5 bases and J dropped 1 base, with 14 bases sitting between them. The CDR3 has 15 amino acids. Using reference TRBV7-2 and TRBJ1-2 for the parts outside the CDR3, the full variable domain is GAGVSQSPSNKVTEKGKDVELRCDPISGHTALYWYRQSLGQGLEFLIYFQGNSAPDKSGLPSDRFSAERTGGSVSTLTIQRTQQEDSAVYLCASSAETGVNYGYTFGSGTRLTVV.

This chain joins TRBV3-1 (or the pseudogene TRBV3-2) and TRBJ2-1; 14 positions agree with TRBD2. Per the germline V gene, CDR1 is LGHDT and CDR2 is YNNKEL (reference sequence). The CDR3 runs to 18 residues. V dropped 2 bases and J dropped 6; count of bases not matched to a gene: 9. Here the CDR3 reads CASSQPRTSGRSSNEQFF. CDR3 DNA: TGTGCCAGCAGCCAACCTCGGACTAGCGGGAGGTCGAGCAATGAGCAGTTCTTC.

The chain couples TRBV19 to TRBJ1-2, with D unclear. The V end was cut by 5 bases, the J end by 5 bases, with 15 bases between. The CDR3 runs 14 residues. Germline-derived CDR1 and CDR2 are LNHDA and SQIVND (reference sequence). CDR3 bases: TGTGCCAGTAGTCCCCAGGTCGTAGGTTATGGCTACACCTTC. Translated: CASSPQVVGYGYTF.

The genes are TRBV5-1 and TRBJ1-6, with D perhaps matching TRBD1 (6 bases). V was trimmed by 5 bases and J by 8 bases, leaving 11 bases between them. Germline CDR1 reads SGHRS; CDR2 reads YFSETQ. This CDR3 is built from 13 residues. CDR3 amino acids: CASREQGDSPLHF. The CDR3, as DNA: TGCGCCAGCAGGGAACAGGGAGATTCACCCCTCCACTTT.

DNA for the CDR3: TGCGCCAGCAGCCACCCGGGGACAACGAACACTGAAGCTTTCTTT. Protein: CASSHPGTTNTEAFF. The rearrangement uses TRBV4-1 and TRBJ1-1; a possible D gene is TRBD1 (6 bases). Looked up from germline, CDR1 is MGHRA and CDR2 is YSYEKL. Trimming pared 3 bases from V and 1 base from J, leaving 12 bases between. CDR3 size: 15 residues.

V and J are TRBV30 and TRBJ1-1, with TRBD1 identical over 7 bases. The CDR3 sequence is 15 residues long. The V and J ends lost 8 bases and 1 base, in that order; junction bases with no gene match: 13. Per germline, CDR1 GTSNPN and CDR2 SVGIG (reference sequence). CDR3 residues: CALTRGSLQNTEAFF. The DNA of the CDR3 is TGTGCCCTTACCAGGGGGTCATTGCAGAACACTGAAGCTTTCTTT. The full variable domain, rest sourced from reference TRBV30 and TRBJ1-1, is SQTIHQWPATLVQPVGSPLSLECTVEGTSNPNLYWYRQAAGRGLQLLFYSVGIGQISSEVPQNLSASRPQDRQFILSSKKLLLSDSGFYLCALTRGSLQNTEAFFGQGTRLTVV.

The V gene is TRBV11-2, the J gene TRBJ1-2; D possibly corresponds to TRBD1 (5 bases). Germline CDR1 is SGHAT and CDR2 is FQNNGV. V was clipped by 5 bases and J by 11 bases, with 24 bases between them. This CDR3 comprises 15 residues. This CDR3 is CASSDLTEAKLGYTF. The CDR3 DNA follows: TGTGCCAGCAGCGACCTGACAGAGGCCAAGCTAGGGTACACCTTC. Full variable domain (missing parts from reference TRBV11-2 and TRBJ1-2): EAGVAQSPRYKIIEKRQSVAFWCNPISGHATLYWYQQILGQGPKLLIQFQNNGVVDDSQLPKDRFSAERLKGVDSTLKIQPAKLEDSAVYLCASSDLTEAKLGYTFGSGTRLTVV.

V gene TRBV19 combines with J gene TRBJ2-2, with a possible D match to TRBD1 (5 bases). The germline V gene has CDR1 LNHDA and CDR2 SQIVND (reference sequence). The CDR3 is made up of 14 amino acids. V lost 1 base and J 6 bases, leaving 9 bases between the germline ends. The CDR3 loop reads CASSIGGGSGELFF. The CDR3 region has the DNA TGTGCCAGTAGTATAGGGGGCGGTTCCGGGGAGCTGTTTTTT. The variable domain in full, with the rest retrieved from reference TRBV19 and TRBJ2-2, is DGGITQSPKYLFRKEGQNVTLSCEQNLNHDAMYWYRQDPGQGLRLIYYSQIVNDFQKGDIAEGYSVSREKKESFPLTVTSAQKNPTAFYLCASSIGGGSGELFFGEGSRLTVL.